This record looks at one TCR beta chain sequence and its context. CDR1 and CDR2 (germline): MRHNA, SNTAGT. Trimming at V came to 3 bases and at J to 0 bases, leaving 5 bases not matched to a gene. The CDR3 runs 16 residues. Original handling: It was from reference gene primer amplification that nucleated cell counts were estimated. TCRdb's table, derived via immunoSEQ multiplex PCR, lists solely in-frame clones and lacks some. The V and J calls and clone size were taken over from that table, and D and trimming were inferred from the DNA. Of around 220,000 clones in the sample, around 90% were seen once. These data come from a study of blood T cell repertoires in COVID-19.

Material for sequencing was PBMCs or T cells enriched from blood (not recorded which). This clonotype originated in a woman in her 30s with acute COVID-19. The rearrangement uses TRBV6-4 and TRBJ2-3, with TRBD2 identical over 8 bases. CDR3 residues: CASSDSLAGSTDTQYF. The CDR3 DNA sequence: TGTGCCAGCAGTGATTCCTTAGCGGGAAGCACAGATACGCAGTATTTT.